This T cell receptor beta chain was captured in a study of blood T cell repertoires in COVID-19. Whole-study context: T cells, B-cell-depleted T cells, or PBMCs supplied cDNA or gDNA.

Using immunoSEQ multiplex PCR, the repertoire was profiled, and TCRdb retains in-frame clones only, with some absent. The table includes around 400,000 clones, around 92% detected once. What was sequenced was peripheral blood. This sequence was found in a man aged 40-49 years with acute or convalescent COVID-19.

The CDR3 is CASSQDSMGGTQYF. In DNA, the CDR3 is TGCGCCAGCAGCCAAGATTCTATGGGCGGGACGCAGTATTTT. J is TRBJ2-3 and V is TRBV4-3; D may be TRBD2 (5 bases). The CDR3 contains 14 residues. Per the germline V gene, CDR1 is LGHNA and CDR2 is YSLEER. Trimming left V 0 bases short and J 9 bases short, with 13 bases between.